This TCR beta chain was found in a study of beta chain features in type 1 diabetes. Whole-study results and caveats: For Type 1 diabetes patients, all four CD4+ subsets carried TCRB CDR3s that were moderately but significantly shorter.

Expressed TCRB transcripts got sequenced, as all isolated RNA was reverse transcribed. Assay used: immunoSEQ multiplex PCR; TCRdb lists only in-frame clones, some missing. In the table there are roughly 350,000 clones, roughly 9.8% of which are singletons. This clone was counted a few times. The antigen remains unidentified. Germline-derived CDR1 and CDR2 are SGHTA and FQGNSA. This CDR3 is 14 amino acids long. Germline trimming cut 6 bases from V and 5 bases from J; bases unmatched to any gene: 6. This chain connects TRBV7-2 to TRBJ1-5; 8 positions match TRBD1. The receptor was derived from a man younger than 45 with type 1 diabetes. The sample consisted of central memory CD4+ T cells from blood. The CDR3: CASRRTGIDQPQHF. The CDR3, as DNA: TGTGCCAGCAGAAGGACAGGGATAGATCAGCCCCAGCATTTT.